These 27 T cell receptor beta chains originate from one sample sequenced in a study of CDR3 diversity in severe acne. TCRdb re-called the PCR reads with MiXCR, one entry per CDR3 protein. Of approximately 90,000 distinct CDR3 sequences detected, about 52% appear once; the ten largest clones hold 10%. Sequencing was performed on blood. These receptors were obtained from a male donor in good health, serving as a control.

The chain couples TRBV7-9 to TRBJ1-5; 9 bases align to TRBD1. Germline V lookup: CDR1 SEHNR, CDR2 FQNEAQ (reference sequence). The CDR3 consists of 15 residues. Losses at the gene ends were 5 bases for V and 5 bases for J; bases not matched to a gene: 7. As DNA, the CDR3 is TGTGCCAGCAGCCCTACGGGACAGGGCCATCAGCCCCAGCATTTT. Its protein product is CASSPTGQGHQPQHF.

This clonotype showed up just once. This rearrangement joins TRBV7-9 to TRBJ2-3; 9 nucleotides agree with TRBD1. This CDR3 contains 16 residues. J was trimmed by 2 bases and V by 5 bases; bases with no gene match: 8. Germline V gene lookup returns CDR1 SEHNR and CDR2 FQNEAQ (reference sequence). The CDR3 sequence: CASSLQGTGHTDTQYF. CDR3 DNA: TGTGCCAGCAGCCTACAGGGGACAGGGCACACAGATACGCAGTATTTT.

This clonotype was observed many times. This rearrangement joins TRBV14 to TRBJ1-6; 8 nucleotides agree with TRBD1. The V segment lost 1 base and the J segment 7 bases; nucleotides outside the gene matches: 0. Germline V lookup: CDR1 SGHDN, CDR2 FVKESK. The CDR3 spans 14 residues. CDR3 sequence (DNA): TGTGCCAGCAGCCAAGGACAGGGGAATTCACCCCTCCACTTT. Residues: CASSQGQGNSPLHF.

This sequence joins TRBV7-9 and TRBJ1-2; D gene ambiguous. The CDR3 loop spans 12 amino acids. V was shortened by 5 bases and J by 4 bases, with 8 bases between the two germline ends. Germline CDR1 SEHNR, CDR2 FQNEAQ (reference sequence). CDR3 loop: CASSANLYGYTF. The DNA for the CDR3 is TGTGCCAGCAGCGCGAACCTCTATGGCTACACCTTC.

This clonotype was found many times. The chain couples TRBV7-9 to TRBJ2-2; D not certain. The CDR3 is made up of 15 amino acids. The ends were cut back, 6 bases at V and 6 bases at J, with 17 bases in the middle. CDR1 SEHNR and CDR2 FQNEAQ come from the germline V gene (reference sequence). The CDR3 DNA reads TGTGCCAGCAGTTCCTCCGGGCCCAAGTCCGGGGAGCTGTTTTTT. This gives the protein CASSSSGPKSGELFF.

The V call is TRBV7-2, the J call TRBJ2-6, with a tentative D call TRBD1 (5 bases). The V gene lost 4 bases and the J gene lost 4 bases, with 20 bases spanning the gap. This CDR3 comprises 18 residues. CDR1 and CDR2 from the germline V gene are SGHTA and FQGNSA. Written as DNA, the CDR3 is TGTGCCAGCAGCTCGGACACCACCGAGTTCTTGGGGGCCAACGTCCTGACTTTC. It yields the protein CASSSDTTEFLGANVLTF.

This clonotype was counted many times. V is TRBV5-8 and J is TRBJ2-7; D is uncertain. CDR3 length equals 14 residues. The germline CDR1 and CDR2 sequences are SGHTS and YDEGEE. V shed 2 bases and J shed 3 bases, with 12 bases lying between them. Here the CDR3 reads CASSLGSPYYEQYF. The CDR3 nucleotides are TGTGCCAGCAGCTTAGGTTCCCCCTACTACGAGCAGTACTTC.

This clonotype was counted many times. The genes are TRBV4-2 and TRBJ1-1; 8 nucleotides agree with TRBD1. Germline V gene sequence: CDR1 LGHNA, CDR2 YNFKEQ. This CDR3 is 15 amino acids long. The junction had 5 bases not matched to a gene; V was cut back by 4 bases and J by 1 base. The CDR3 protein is CASSPRTGRNTEAFF. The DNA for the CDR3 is TGTGCCAGCAGCCCTAGGACAGGGAGGAACACTGAAGCTTTCTTT.

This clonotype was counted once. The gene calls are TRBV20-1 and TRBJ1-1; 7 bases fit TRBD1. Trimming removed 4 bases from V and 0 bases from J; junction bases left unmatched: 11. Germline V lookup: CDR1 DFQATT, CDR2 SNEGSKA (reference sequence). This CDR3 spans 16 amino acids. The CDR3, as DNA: TGCAGTGCTAAATTCGGGTTAGGGACAGTGAACACTGAAGCTTTCTTT. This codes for CSAKFGLGTVNTEAFF.

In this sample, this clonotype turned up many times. Here the CDR3 reads CASSLPPSWGRPIEKLFF. CDR3 DNA: TGTGCCAGCAGCTTACCCCCTTCGTGGGGACGCCCTATTGAAAAACTGTTTTTT. The V gene is TRBV7-2, the J gene TRBJ1-4; possible D gene TRBD1, 5 bases. Germline CDR1 and CDR2: SGHTA and FQGNSA. CDR3 size: 18 residues. V lost 2 bases, J lost 7 bases, and 23 bases lay in between.

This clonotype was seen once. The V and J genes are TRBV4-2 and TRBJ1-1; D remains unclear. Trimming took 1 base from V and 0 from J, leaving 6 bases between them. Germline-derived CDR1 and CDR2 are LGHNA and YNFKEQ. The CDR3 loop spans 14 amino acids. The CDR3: CASSQGLMNTEAFF. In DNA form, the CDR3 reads TGTGCCAGCAGCCAAGGGCTCATGAACACTGAAGCTTTCTTT.

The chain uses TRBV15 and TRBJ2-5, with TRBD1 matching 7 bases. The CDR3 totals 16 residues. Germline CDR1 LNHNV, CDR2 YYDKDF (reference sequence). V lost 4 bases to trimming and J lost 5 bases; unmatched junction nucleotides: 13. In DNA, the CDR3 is TGTGCCACCAGCACCCGAAACAGGGGTAGTATGGAGACCCAGTACTTC. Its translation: CATSTRNRGSMETQYF.

The CDR3 loop reads CSVEAVLNTEAFF. The CDR3 DNA reads TGCAGCGTTGAGGCGGTTCTGAACACTGAAGCTTTCTTT. The chain employs TRBV29-1 and TRBJ1-1; no clear D. The CDR3 has 13 amino acids. CDR1 is SQVTM, CDR2 ANQGSEA, per germline. V was cut by 3 bases and J by 0 bases, with 8 bases left in between.

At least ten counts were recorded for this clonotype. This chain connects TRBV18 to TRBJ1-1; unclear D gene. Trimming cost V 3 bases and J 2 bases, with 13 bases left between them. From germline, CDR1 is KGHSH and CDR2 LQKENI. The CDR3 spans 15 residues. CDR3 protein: CASSPLKLDNTEAFF. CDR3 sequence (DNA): TGTGCCAGCTCACCTCTTAAACTGGACAACACTGAAGCTTTCTTT.

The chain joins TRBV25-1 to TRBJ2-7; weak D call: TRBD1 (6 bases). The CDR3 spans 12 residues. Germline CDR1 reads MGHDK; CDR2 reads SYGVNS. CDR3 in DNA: TGTGGGACCGGGACACCAGGATACGAGCAGTACTTC. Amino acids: CGTGTPGYEQYF.

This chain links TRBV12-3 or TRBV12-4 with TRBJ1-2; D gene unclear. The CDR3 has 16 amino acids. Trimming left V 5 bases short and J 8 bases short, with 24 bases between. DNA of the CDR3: TGTGCCAGCAGTCCCTACTCCGGACTGACCAGTAGCGGCTACACCTTC. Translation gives CASSPYSGLTSSGYTF.

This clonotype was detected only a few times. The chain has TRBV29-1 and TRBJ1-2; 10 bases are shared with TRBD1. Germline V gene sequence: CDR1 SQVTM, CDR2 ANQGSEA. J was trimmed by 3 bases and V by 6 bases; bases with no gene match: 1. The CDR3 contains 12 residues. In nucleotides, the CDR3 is TGCAGCGTCGGACAGGGGGACTATGGCTACACCTTC. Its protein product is CSVGQGDYGYTF.

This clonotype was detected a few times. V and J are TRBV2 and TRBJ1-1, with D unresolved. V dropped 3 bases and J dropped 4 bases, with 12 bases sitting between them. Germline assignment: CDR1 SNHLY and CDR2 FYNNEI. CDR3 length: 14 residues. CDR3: CASSDPGSGTEAFF. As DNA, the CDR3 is TGTGCCAGCAGTGACCCGGGGTCTGGCACTGAAGCTTTCTTT.

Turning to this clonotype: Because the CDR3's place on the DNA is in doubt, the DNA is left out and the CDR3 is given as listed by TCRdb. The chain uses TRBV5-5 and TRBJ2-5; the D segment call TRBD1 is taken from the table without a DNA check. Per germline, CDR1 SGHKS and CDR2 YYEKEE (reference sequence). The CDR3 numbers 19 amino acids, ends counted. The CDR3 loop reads CASSRDDEKLFFGSGTQYF.

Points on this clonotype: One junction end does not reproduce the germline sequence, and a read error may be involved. CDR3 nucleotides: TGTGCCAACAGCTTAGCGGGCAGCTCTGGAAACACCATATATTTT. This translates into CANSLAGSSGNTIYF. The V gene is TRBV7-3, the J gene TRBJ1-3; D is uncertain. Germline V gene sequence: CDR1 SGHTA, CDR2 FQGTGA. This CDR3 has 15 amino acids.

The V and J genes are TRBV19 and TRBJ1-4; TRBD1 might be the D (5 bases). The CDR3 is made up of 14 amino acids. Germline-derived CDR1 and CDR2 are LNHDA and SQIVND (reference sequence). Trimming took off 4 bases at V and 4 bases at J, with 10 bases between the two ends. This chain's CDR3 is CASSTRQSNEKLFF. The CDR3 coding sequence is TGTGCCAGTAGTACCCGACAGAGTAATGAAAAACTGTTTTTT. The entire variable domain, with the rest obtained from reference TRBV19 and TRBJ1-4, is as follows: DGGITQSPKYLFRKEGQNVTLSCEQNLNHDAMYWYRQDPGQGLRLIYYSQIVNDFQKGDIAEGYSVSREKKESFPLTVTSAQKNPTAFYLCASSTRQSNEKLFFGSGTQLSVL.

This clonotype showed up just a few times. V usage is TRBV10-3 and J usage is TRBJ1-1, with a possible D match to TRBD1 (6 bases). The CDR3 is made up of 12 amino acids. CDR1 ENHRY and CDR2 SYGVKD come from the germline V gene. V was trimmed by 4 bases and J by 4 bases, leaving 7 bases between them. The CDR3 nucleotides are TGTGCCATCAGTGCGGGGGCCACTGAAGCTTTCTTT. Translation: CAISAGATEAFF.

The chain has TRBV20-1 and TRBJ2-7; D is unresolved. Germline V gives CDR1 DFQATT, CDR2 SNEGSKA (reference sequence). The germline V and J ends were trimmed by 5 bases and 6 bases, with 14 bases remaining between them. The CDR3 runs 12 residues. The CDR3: CSALKPECEQYF. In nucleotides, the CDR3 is TGCAGTGCTTTGAAGCCGGAATGCGAGCAGTACTTC.

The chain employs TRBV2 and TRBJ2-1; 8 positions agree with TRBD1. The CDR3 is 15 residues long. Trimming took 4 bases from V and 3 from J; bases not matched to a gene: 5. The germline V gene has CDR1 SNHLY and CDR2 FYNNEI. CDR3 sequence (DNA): TGTGCCAGCAGTGGGGGCAGGGGGCACTACAATGAGCAGTTCTTC. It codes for CASSGGRGHYNEQFF.

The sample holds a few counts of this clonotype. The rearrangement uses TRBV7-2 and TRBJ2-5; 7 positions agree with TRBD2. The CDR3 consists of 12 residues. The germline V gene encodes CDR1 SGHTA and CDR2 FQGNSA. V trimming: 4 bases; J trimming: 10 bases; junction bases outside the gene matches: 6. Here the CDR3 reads CASSSGGEVQYF. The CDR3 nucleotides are TGTGCCAGCAGCTCGGGGGGTGAGGTCCAGTACTTC.

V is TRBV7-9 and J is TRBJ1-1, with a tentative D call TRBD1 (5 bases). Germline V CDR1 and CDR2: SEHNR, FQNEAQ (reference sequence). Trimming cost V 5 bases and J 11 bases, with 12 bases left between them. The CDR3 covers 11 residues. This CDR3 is CASSIQATAFF. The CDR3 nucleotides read TGTGCCAGCAGCATACAGGCGACGGCTTTCTTT. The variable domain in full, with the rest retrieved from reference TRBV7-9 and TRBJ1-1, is DTGVSQNPRHKITKRGQNVTFRCDPISEHNRLYWYRQTLGQGPEFLTYFQNEAQLEKSRLLSDRFSAERPKGSFSTLEIQRTEQGDSAMYLCASSIQATAFFGQGTRLTVV.

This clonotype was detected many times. Here the CDR3 reads CASSLELAGGGQYF. CDR3 nucleotides: TGCGCCAGCAGCCTAGAACTAGCGGGTGGAGGGCAGTATTTT. This sequence joins TRBV5-1 and TRBJ2-3, with 9 positions matching TRBD2. Germline V lookup: CDR1 SGHRS, CDR2 YFSETQ. This CDR3 has 14 residues. V was pared by 4 bases and J by 11 bases, with 11 bases of the junction left unmatched.